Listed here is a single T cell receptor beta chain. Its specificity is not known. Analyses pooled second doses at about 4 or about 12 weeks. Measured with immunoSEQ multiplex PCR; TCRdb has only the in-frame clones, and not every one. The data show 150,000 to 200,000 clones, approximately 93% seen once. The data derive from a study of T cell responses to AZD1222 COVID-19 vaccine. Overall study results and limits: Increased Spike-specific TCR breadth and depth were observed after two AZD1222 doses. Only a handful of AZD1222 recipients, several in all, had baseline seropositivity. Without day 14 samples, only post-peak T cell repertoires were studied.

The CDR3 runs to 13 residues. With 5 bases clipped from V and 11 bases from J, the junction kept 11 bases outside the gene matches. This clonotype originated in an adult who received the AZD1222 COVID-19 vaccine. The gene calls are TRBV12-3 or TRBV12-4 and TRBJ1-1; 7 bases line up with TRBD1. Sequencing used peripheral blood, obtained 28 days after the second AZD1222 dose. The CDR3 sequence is CASSRTGQGEAFF. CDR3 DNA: TGTGCCAGCAGTCGAACCGGCCAGGGGGAGGCTTTCTTT.